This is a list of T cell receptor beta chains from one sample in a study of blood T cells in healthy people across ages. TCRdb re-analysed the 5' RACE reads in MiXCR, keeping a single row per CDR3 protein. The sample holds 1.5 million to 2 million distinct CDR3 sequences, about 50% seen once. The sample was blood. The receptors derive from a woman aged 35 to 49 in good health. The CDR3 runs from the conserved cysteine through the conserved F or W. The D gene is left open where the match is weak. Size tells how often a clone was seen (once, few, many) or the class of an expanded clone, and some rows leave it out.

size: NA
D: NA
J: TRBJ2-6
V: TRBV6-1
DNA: TGTGCCAGCAGTGAATACGGGAGCTCTGGGGCCAACGTCCTGACTTTC
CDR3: CASSEYGSSGANVLTF

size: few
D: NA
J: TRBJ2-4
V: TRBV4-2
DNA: TGTGCCAGCAGCCCTGGGGCAGGGAACATTCAGTACTTC
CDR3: CASSPGAGNIQYF

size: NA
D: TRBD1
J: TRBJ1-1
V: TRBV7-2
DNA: TGTGCCAGCAGCTTAGCTAGGGGGCGAGGGACTGAAGCTTTCTTT
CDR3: CASSLARGRGTEAFF

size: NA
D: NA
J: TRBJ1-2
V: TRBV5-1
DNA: TGCGCCAGCAGCCTCGAGACAGGCCCTAGCTATGGCTACACCTTC
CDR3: CASSLETGPSYGYTF

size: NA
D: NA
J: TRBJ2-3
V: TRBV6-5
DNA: TGTGCCAGCAGTTACGTCGGTGCAGGGACCGTGACAGATACGCAGTATTTT
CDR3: CASSYVGAGTVTDTQYF

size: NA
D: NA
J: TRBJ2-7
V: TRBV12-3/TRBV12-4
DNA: TGTGCCAGCAGTATTCGGACTCTCGAGCAGTACTTC
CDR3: CASSIRTLEQYF

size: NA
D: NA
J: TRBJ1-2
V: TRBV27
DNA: TGTGCCAGCAGTGGGCGGGCCACTAACTATGGCTACACCTTC
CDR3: CASSGRATNYGYTF

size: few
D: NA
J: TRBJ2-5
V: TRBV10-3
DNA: TGTGCCATCAGTGAGGATGGGCAGGGGCCCCAAGAGACCCAGTACTTC
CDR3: CAISEDGQGPQETQYF

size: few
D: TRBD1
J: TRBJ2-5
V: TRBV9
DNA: TGTGCCAGCAGCGCATCAGACAGGGCCCCCAACCAAGAGACCCAGTACTTC
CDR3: CASSASDRAPNQETQYF

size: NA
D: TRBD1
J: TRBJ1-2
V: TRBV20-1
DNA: TGCAGTGCTAGTCCGACAGGGGCCTTCGGGTATGGCTACACCTTC
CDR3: CSASPTGAFGYGYTF

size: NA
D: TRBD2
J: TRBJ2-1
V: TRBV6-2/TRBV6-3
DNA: TGTGCCAGCAGTTATAGCGGGGTAGGTTACAATGAGCAGTTCTTC
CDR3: CASSYSGVGYNEQFF

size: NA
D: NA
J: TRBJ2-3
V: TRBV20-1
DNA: TGCAGTGCTAGAGCGGGGGCGATCACAGATACGCAGTATTTT
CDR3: CSARAGAITDTQYF

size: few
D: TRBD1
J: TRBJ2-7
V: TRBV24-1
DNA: TGTGCCACAAACGCCCGGACAGGGGGACAATCTTCCTACGAGCAGTACTTC
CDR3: CATNARTGGQSSYEQYF

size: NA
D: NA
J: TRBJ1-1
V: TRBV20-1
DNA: TGCAGTGCCTCGGAGGGGATGAACACTGAAGCTTTCTTT
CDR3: CSASEGMNTEAFF

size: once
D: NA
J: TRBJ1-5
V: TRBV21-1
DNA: TGTGCCAAGACAGGGAACAATCAGCCCCAGCATTTT
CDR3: CAKTGNNQPQHF

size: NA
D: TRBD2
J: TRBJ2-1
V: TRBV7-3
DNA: TGTGCCAGCAGCTTACTAGCGGGGATCTACAATGAGCAGTTCTTC
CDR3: CASSLLAGIYNEQFF

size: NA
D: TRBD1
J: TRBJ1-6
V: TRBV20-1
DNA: TGCAGTGCTAGAGCTACAGGGGCTCCTAATTCACCCCTCCACTTT
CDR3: CSARATGAPNSPLHF

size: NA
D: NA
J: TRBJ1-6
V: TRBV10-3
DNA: TGTGCCATCAGTGAGTCCCCCGGCCCACAGGGTGGTTCACCCCTCCACTTT
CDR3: CAISESPGPQGGSPLHF

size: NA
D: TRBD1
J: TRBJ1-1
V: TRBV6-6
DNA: TGTGCCAGCAACACAGGGGGCAGGACTGAAGCTTTCTTT
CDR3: CASNTGGRTEAFF

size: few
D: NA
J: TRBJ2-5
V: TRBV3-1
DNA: TGTGCCAGCAGTCCTACCGCAGTCACTCAAGAGACCCAGTACTTC
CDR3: CASSPTAVTQETQYF

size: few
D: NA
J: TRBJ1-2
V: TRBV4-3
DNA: TGCGCCAGCAGCCAAGATAGGGGGGACTACACCTTC
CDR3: CASSQDRGDYTF

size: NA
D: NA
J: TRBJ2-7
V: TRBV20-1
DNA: TGCAGTGCTAGACAGGGGTTGTCCTACAATGAGCAGTACTTC
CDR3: CSARQGLSYNEQYF

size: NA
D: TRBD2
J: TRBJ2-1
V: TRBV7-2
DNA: TGTGCCAGCAGCACGCCGGGGGGGCCAATTCTAAGAGAGCAGTTCTTC
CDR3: CASSTPGGPILREQFF

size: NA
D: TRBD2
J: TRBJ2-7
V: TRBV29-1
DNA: TGCAGCGCAGAGACTAGCGGGGTTTCCTACGAGCAGTACTTC
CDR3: CSAETSGVSYEQYF

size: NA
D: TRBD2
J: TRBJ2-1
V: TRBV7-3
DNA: TGTGCCAGCAGCTTATCCCCGGGGGCGGGGGGGCAGAATGAGCAGTTCTTC
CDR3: CASSLSPGAGGQNEQFF

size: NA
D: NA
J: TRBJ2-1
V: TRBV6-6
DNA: TGTGCCAGCAGTTACTCAGAGGGTCTCTTTACCTACAATGAGCAGTTCTTC
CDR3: CASSYSEGLFTYNEQFF

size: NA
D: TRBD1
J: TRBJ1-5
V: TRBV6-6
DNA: TGTGCCAGCAGACCCACGGGACAGAACAATCAGCCCCAGCATTTT
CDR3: CASRPTGQNNQPQHF

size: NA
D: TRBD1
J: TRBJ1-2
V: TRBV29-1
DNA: TGCAGCGTTGAGAACAGGGGGCCCCGCTATGGCTACACCTTC
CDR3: CSVENRGPRYGYTF

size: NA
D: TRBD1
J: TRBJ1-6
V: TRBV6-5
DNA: TGTGCCAGCACCACGACAGGGGATAATTCACCCCTCCACTTT
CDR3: CASTTTGDNSPLHF

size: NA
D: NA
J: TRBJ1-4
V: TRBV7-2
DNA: TGTGCCAGCAGCTTGGGGAAAGGGGTCGGAAAACTGTTTTTT
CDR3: CASSLGKGVGKLFF

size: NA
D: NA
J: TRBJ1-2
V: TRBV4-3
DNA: TGCGCCAGCAGCCAAGGAGGGTCGGGTTCTTCCAACTATGGCTACACCTTC
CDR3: CASSQGGSGSSNYGYTF

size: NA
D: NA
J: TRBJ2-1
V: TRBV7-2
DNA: TGTGCCAGCAGCGCCACTACTAGCCCATCCTCCTACAATGAGCAGTTCTTC
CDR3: CASSATTSPSSYNEQFF

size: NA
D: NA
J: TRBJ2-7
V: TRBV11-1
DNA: TGTGCCAGCAGCTTAGAGGACCGACGACTAAACAATGAGCAGTACTTC
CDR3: CASSLEDRRLNNEQYF

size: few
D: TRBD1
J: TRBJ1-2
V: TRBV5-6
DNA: TGTGCCAGCAGCTTGGGAGGAGGGGGCGGGCTCGGCTATGGCTACACCTTC
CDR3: CASSLGGGGGLGYGYTF

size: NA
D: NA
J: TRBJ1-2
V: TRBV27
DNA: TGTGCCAGCAGTTCCCGGGCCTTTAACTATGGCTACACCTTC
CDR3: CASSSRAFNYGYTF

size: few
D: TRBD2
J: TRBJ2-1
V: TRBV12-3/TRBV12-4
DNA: TGTGCCAGCAGTTTGGGGGGACTAGCGGGGGGACAATACAATGAGCAGTTCTTC
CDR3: CASSLGGLAGGQYNEQFF

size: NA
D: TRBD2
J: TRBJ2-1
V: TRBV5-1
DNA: TGCGCCAGCAGACTCAGCGGGAGCTCCTACAATGAGCAGTTCTTC
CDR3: CASRLSGSSYNEQFF

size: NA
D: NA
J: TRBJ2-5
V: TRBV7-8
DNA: TGTGCCAGCAGCTTAGGGGACTTCGCGCCAGGGACCCAGTACTTC
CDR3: CASSLGDFAPGTQYF

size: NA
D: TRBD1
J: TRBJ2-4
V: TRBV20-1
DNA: TGCAGTGCTAGACCCAAAAGACAGGGCACAAGAGCCAAAAACATTCAGTACTTC
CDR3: CSARPKRQGTRAKNIQYF

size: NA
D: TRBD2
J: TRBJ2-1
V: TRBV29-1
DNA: TGCAGCGTCCAACTAGCGGGGGGGACGAATGAGCAGTTCTTC
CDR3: CSVQLAGGTNEQFF

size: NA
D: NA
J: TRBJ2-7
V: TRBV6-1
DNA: TGTGCCAGCAGTGCGGCAGACCTAACCTACGAGCAGTACTTC
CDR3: CASSAADLTYEQYF

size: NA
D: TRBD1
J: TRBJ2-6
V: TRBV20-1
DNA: TGCAGTGCTAGTAGGGGACAGGGAATAGCTGGGGCCAACGTCCTGACTTTC
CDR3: CSASRGQGIAGANVLTF

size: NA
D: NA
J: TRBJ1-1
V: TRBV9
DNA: TGTGCCAGCAGCGTAGAGGCTCGTGGCACTGAAGCTTTCTTT
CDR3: CASSVEARGTEAFF

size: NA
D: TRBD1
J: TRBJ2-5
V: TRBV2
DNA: TGTGCCAGCAGCACAGGGGTATGGGGAGAGACCCAGTACTTC
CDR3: CASSTGVWGETQYF

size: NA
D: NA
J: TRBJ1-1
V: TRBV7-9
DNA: TGTGCCAGCAGCTGGGATGGAGGACCGAACACTGAAGCTTTCTTT
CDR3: CASSWDGGPNTEAFF

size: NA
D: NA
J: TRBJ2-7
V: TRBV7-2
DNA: TGTGCCGGCAGCTTAGCGGTGGGACAACCCTACGAGCAGTACTTC
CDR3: CAGSLAVGQPYEQYF